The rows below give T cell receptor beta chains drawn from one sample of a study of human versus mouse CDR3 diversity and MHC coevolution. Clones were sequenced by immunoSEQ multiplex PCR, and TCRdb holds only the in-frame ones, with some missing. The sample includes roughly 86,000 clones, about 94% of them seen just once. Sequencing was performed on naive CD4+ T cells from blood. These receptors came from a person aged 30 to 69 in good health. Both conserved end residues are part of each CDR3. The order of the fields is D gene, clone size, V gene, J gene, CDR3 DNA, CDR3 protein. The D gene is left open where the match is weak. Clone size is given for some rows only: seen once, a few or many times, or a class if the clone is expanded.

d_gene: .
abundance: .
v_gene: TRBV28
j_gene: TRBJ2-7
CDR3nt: TGTGCCAGCAGCCTACAGGGAAACGAGCAGTACTTC
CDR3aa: CASSLQGNEQYF

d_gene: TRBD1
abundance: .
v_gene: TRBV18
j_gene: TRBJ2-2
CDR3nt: TGTGCCACCAGGGCCCCCGGGACAGCGAACACCGGGGAGCTGTTTTTT
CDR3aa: CATRAPGTANTGELFF

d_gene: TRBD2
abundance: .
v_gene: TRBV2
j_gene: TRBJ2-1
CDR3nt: TGTGCCAGCAGCGGGGTTCTAGCGGGAGCTACTAGCTCCTACAATGAGCAGTTCTTC
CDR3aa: CASSGVLAGATSSYNEQFF

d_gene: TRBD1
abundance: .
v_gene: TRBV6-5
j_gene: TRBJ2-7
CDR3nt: TGTGCCAGCCTGGCGGGACAGGGGGCAGTGGACGAGCAGTACTTC
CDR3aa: CASLAGQGAVDEQYF

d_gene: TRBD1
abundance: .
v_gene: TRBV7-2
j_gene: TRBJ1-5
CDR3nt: TGTGCCAGCGGCACCCCGGACAGGGTAGAGCCCCAGCATTTT
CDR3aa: CASGTPDRVEPQHF

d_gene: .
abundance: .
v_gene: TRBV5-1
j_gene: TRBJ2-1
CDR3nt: TGCGCCAGCAGCTTATCCGGGACTTCCCAGGATGAGCAGTTCTTC
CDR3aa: CASSLSGTSQDEQFF

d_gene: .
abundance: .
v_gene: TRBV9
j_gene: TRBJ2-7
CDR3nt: TGTGCCAGCAGCGTAGCTACGGGGAGAACCCCTCAAGAGCAGTACTTC
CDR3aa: CASSVATGRTPQEQYF

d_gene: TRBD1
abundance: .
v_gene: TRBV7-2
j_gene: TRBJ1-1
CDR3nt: TGTGCCAGCAGCCGACAGGGGGGAATTTCTCCTGAAGCTTTCTTT
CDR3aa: CASSRQGGISPEAFF

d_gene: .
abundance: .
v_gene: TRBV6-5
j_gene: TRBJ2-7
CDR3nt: TGTGCCAGCTCGTTCGGGCAGGGGCGATCCGAGCAGTACTTC
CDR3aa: CASSFGQGRSEQYF

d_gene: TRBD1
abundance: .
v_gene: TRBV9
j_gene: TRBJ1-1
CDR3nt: TGTGCCAGCAGCTCAATAGGGGGCCGAAATGAAGCTTTCTTT
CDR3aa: CASSSIGGRNEAFF

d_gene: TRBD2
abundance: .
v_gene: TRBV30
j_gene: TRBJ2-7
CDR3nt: TGTGCCTGGAGTGTAACCGGGGGGAAGCAGTACTTC
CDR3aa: CAWSVTGGKQYF

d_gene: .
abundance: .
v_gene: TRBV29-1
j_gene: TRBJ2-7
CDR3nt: TGCAGCGTTGAGAAGGGGGGGGCGGGCTACGAGCAGTACTTC
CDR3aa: CSVEKGGAGYEQYF

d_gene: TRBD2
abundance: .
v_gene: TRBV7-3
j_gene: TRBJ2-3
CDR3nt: TGTGCCAGCAGCTTAGGGGCGGGAGGGCGTACAGATACGCAGTATTTT
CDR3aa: CASSLGAGGRTDTQYF

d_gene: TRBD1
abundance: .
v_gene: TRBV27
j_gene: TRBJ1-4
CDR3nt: TGTGCCAGCAGCCGAGGGAGACAGGGGGCGGGAACTGAAAAACTGTTTTTT
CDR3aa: CASSRGRQGAGTEKLFF

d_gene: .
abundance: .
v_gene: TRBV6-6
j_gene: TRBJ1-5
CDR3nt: TGTGCCAGCAGTTACTACAGGGACGGTCAGCCCCAGCATTTT
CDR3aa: CASSYYRDGQPQHF

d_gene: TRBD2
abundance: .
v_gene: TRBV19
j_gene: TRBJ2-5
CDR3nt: TGTGCCAGTAGTGGTTTAGCGGGAGCGGAGACCCAGTACTTC
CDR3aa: CASSGLAGAETQYF

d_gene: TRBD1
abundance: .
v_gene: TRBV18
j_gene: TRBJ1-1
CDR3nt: TGTGCCAGCTCACCACGGTATTCAGGGGGGAACACTGAAGCTTTCTTT
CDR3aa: CASSPRYSGGNTEAFF

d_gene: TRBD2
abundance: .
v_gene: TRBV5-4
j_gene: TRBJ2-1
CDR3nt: TGTGCCAGCAGCTTACCACGAAGCGGGGGGTTAGATGAGCAGTTCTTC
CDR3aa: CASSLPRSGGLDEQFF

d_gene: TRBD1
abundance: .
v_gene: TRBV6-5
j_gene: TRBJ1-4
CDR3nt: TGTGCCAGCAGTCCAGACAGGGTGGATGAAAAACTGTTTTTT
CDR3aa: CASSPDRVDEKLFF

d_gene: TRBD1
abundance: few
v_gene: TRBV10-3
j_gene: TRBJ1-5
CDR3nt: TGTGCCATCAGTGATCAATCGGGGACAGGGAGACAGCCCCAGCATTTT
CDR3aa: CAISDQSGTGRQPQHF

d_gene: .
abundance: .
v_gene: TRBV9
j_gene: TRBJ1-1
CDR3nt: TGTGCCAGCAGCCCACCCCTCCGGGAGGCTTTCTTT
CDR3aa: CASSPPLREAFF

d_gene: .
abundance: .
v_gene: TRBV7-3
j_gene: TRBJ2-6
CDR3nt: TGTGCCAGCAGCTTACTCGGGGCCAACGTCCTGACTTTC
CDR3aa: CASSLLGANVLTF

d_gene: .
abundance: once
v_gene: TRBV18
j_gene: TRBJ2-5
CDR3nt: TGTGCCAGCTCACCACCCGGCGCGGAGGAGACCCAGTACTTC
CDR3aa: CASSPPGAEETQYF

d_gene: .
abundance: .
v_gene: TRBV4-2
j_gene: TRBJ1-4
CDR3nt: TGTGCCAGCAGCCAAGATATCGGGAGGACTAATGAAAAACTGTTTTTT
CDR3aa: CASSQDIGRTNEKLFF

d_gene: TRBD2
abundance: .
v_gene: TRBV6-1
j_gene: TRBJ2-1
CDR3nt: TGTGCCAGCAGTGGACTAGCGGGAGTACGGAATGAGCAGTTCTTC
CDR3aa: CASSGLAGVRNEQFF

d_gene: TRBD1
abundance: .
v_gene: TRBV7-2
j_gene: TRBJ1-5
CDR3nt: TGTGCCAGCAGCTTATCTTCCGGACAGGGGATTCAGCCCCAGCATTTT
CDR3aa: CASSLSSGQGIQPQHF

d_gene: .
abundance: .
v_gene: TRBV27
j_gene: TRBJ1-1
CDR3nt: TGTGCCAGCAAACTAGGAAGGAACAGGAACACTGAAGCTTTCTTT
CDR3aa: CASKLGRNRNTEAFF

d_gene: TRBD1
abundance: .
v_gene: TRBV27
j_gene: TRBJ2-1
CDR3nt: TGTGCCAGCAGACTACAGGGGATAATTACCAATGAGCAGTTCTTC
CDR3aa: CASRLQGIITNEQFF

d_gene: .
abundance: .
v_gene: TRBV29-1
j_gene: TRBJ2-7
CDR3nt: TGCAGCGCCGCGGGTCCTCTCTACGAGCAGTACTTC
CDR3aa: CSAAGPLYEQYF

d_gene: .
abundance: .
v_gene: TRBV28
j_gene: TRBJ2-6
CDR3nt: TGTGCCAGCAGTTTAGTGGGGAGCAACTCTGGGGCCAACGTCCTGACTTTC
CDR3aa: CASSLVGSNSGANVLTF

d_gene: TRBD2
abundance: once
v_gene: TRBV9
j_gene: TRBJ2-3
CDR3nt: TGTGCCAGCAGCGTAGTGACTAGCGGGGAATACACAGATACGCAGTATTTT
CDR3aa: CASSVVTSGEYTDTQYF

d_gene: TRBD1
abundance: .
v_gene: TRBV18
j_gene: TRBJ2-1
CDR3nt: TGTGCCAGCTCACCCAGGGGGCGCGCCAATGAGCAGTTCTTC
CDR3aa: CASSPRGRANEQFF

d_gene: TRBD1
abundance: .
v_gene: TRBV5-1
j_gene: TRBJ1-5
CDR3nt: TGCGCCAGCAGCTTGGCCCCGACAGGGGGCGATCAGCCCCAGCATTTT
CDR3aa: CASSLAPTGGDQPQHF

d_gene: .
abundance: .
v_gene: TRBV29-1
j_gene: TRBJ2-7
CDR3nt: TGCAGCGTTGAAGATGCGACAGGGAGGTACGAGCAGTACTTC
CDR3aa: CSVEDATGRYEQYF

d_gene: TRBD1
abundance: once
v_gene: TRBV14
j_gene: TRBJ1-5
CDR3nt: TGTGCCAGCAGCCACTACAGGGGAAAGGGGGGCAGCAATCAGCCCCAGCATTTT
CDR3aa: CASSHYRGKGGSNQPQHF

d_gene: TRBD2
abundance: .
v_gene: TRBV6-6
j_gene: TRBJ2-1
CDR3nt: TGTGCCAGCAGTTACAGCGGGAGCCCCAACAATGAGCAGTTCTTC
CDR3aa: CASSYSGSPNNEQFF

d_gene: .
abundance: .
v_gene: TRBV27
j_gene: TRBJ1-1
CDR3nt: TGTGCCAGCCGTACGGCGCGGGGGAAGGACACTGAAGCTTTCTTT
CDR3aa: CASRTARGKDTEAFF

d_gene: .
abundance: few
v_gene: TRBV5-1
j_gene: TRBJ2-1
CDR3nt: TGCGCCAGCAGCTTAGGGGATTACTCCTACAATGAGCAGTTCTTC
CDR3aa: CASSLGDYSYNEQFF

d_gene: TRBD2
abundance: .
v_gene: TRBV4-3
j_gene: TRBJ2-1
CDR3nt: TGCGCCAGCAGCCAAGCCAGCGGGAGTACCTACAATGAGCAGTTCTTC
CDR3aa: CASSQASGSTYNEQFF

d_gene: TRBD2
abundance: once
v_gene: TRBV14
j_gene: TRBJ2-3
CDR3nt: TGTGCCAGCAGGACTAGCGGGAGCCCAGATACGCAGTATTTT
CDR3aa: CASRTSGSPDTQYF

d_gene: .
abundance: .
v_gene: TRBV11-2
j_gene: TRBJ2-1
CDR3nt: TGTGCCAGCAGCCACTTTGGGGCTAATGAGCAGTTCTTC
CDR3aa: CASSHFGANEQFF

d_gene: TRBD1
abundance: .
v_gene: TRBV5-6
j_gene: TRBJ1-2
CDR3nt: TGTGCCAGCAGCCCGGACAGGGGGCGAGCTGGCTACACCTTC
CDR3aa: CASSPDRGRAGYTF

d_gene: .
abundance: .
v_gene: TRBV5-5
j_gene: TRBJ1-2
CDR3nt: TGTGCCAGCAGCTTCCGGTCTTGGGGCTACACCTTC
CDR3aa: CASSFRSWGYTF

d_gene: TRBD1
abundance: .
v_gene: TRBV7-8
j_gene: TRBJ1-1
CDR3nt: TGTGCCAGCAGCTTGACAGGGGGTACTGAAGCTTTCTTT
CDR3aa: CASSLTGGTEAFF

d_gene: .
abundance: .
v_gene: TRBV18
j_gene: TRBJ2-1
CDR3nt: TGTGCCAGCTCACCTCAGACGGAGGTTGAGCAGTTCTTC
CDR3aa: CASSPQTEVEQFF

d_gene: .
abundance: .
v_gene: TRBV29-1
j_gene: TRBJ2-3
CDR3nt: TGCAGCGTTGAAGATCTCGCGGGGACAGATACGCAGTATTTT
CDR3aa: CSVEDLAGTDTQYF

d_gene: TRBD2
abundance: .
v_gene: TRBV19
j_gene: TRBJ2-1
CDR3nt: TGTGCCAGTAGATCTAAGGCTAGCGGATCCTCCTACAATGAGCAGTTCTTC
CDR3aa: CASRSKASGSSYNEQFF

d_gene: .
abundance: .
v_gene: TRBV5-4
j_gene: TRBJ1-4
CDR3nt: TGTGCCAGCAGCTTGCCGGGGGTCGGTGAAAAACTGTTTTTT
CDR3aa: CASSLPGVGEKLFF

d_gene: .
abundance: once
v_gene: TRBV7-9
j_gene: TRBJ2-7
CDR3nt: TGTGCCAGCAGCTTACGGGGGGCCGCCTACGAGCAGTACTTC
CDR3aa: CASSLRGAAYEQYF

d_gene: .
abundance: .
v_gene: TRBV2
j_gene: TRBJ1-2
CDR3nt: TGTGCCAGCAGTGAGGGGCGGCGAAACTATGGCTACACCTTC
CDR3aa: CASSEGRRNYGYTF

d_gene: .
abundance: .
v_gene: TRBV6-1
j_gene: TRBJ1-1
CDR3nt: TGTGCCAGCAGTGACAGGGAGGGGACTGAAGCTTTCTTT
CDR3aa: CASSDREGTEAFF

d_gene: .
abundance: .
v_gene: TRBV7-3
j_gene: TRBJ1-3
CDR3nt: TGTGCCAGCGGGTGGGGAGGCTCTGGAAACACCATATATTTT
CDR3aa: CASGWGGSGNTIYF

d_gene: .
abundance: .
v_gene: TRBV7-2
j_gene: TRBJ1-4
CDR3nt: TGTGCCAGCAGCTTAGTGTTCGCGGGCGAAAGAAAACTGTTTTTT
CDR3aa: CASSLVFAGERKLFF